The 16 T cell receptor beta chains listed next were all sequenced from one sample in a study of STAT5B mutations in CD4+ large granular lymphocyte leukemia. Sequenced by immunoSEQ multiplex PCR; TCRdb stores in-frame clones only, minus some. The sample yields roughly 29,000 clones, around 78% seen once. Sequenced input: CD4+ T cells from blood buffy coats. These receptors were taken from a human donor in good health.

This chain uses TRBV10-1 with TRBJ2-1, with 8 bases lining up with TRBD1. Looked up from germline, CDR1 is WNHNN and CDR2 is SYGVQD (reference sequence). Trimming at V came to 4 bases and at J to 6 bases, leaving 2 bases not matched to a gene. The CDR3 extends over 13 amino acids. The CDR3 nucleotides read TGCGCCAGCAGTGCACAGGGGGGCAATGAGCAGTTCTTC. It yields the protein CASSAQGGNEQFF.

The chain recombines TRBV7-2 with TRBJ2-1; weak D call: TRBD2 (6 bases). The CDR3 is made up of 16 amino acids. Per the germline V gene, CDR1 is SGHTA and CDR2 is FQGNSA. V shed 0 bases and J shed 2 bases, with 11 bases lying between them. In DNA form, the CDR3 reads TGTGCCAGCAGCTTAGCGAGACTAGGGGCCTACAATGAGCAGTTCTTC. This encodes CASSLARLGAYNEQFF. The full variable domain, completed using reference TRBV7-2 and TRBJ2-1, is GAGVSQSPSNKVTEKGKDVELRCDPISGHTALYWYRQSLGQGLEFLIYFQGNSAPDKSGLPSDRFSAERTGGSVSTLTIQRTQQEDSAVYLCASSLARLGAYNEQFFGPGTRLTVL.

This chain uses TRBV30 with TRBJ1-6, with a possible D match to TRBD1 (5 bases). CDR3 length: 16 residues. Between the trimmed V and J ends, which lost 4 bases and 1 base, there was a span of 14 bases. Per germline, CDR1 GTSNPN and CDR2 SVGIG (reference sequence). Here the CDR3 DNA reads TGTGCCTGGAAACCGGGGCTGGTGTCCTATAATTCACCCCTCCACTTT. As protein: CAWKPGLVSYNSPLHF.

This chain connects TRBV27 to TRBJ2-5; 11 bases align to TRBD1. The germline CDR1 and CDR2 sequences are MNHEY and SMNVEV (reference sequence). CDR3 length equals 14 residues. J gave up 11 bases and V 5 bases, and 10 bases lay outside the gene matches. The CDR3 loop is CASSGTGGKGEQYF. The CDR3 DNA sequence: TGTGCCAGCAGTGGGACAGGGGGAAAGGGGGAGCAGTACTTC.

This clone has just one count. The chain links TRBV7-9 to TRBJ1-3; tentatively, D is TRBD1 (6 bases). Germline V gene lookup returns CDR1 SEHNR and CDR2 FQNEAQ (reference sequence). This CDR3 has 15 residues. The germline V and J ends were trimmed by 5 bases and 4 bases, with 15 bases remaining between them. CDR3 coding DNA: TGTGCCAGCAGCACAACAGGGATCGCCGGAAACACCATATATTTT. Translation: CASSTTGIAGNTIYF.

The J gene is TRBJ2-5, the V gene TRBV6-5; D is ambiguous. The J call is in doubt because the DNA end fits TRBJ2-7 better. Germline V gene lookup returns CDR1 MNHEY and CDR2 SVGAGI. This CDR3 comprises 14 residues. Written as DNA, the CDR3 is TGTGCCAGCAGTTACTCGACCCTCACCTACGAGCAGTACTTC. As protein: CASSYSTLTYEQYF.

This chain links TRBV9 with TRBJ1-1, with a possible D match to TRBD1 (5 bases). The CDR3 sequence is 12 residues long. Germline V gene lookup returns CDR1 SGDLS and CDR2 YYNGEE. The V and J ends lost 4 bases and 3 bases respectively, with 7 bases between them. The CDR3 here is CASSPRDTEAFF. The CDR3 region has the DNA TGTGCCAGCAGCCCCAGGGACACTGAAGCTTTCTTT. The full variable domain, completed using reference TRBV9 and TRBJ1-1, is DSGVTQTPKHLITATGQRVTLRCSPRSGDLSVYWYQQSLDQGLQFLIQYYNGEERAKGNILERFSAQQFPDLHSELNLSSLELGDSALYFCASSPRDTEAFFGQGTRLTVV.

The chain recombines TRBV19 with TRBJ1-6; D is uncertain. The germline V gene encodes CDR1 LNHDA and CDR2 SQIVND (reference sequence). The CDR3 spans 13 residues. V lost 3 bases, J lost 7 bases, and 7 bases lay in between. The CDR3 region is CASSMSGNSPLHF. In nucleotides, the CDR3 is TGTGCCAGTAGTATGTCCGGGAATTCACCCCTCCACTTT.

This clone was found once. The CDR3 here is CASSLEKQGAGNQPQHF. CDR3 DNA: TGTGCCAGCTCACTTGAAAAACAGGGGGCGGGCAATCAGCCCCAGCATTTT. J is TRBJ1-5 and V is TRBV18; 9 positions agree with TRBD1. This CDR3 has 17 residues. CDR1 is KGHSH, CDR2 LQKENI, per germline. V lost 4 bases, J lost 2 bases, and 9 bases stayed unmatched.

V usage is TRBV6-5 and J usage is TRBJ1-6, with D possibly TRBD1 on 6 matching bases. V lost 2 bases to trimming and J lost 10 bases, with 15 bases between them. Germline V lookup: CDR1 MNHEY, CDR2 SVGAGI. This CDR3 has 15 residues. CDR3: CASSYAGQQESPLHF. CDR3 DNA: TGTGCCAGCAGTTACGCGGGACAACAGGAGTCACCCCTCCACTTT.

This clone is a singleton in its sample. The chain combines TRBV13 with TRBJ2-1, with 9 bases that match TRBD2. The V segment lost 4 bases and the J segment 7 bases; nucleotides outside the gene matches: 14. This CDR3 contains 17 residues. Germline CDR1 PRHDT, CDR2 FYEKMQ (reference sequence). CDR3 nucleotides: TGTGCCAGCAGCTCCTCCTTAATAGCGGGAGTGGGGAATGAGCAGTTCTTC. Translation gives CASSSSLIAGVGNEQFF.

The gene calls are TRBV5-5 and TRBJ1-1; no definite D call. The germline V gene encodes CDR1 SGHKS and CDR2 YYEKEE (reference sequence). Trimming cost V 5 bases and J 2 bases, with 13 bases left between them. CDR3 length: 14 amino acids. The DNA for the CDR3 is TGTGCCAGCAGTGCGGGGTGGGGAAACACTGAAGCTTTCTTT. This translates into CASSAGWGNTEAFF. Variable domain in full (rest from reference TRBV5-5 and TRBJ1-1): DAGVTQSPTHLIKTRGQQVTLRCSPISGHKSVSWYQQVLGQGPQFIFQYYEKEERGRGNFPDRFSARQFPNYSSELNVNALLLGDSALYLCASSAGWGNTEAFFGQGTRLTVV.

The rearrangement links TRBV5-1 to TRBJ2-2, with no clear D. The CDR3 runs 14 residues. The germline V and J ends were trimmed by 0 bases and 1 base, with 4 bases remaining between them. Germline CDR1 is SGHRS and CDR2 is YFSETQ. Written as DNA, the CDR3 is TGCGCCAGCAGCTTGGACGGGAACACCGGGGAGCTGTTTTTT. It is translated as CASSLDGNTGELFF.

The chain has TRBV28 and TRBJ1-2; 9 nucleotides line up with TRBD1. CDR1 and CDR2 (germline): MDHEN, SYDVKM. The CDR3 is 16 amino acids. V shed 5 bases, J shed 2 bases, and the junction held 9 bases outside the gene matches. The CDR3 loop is CASSPYAGTGNYGYTF. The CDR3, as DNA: TGTGCCAGCAGTCCATATGCCGGGACAGGGAACTATGGCTACACCTTC.

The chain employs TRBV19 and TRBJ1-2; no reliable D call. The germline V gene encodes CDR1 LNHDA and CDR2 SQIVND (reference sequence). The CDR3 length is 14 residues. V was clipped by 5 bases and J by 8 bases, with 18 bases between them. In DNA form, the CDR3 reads TGTGCCAGTAGTTTCACAGATGCCTCTCGAGGCTACACCTTC. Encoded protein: CASSFTDASRGYTF. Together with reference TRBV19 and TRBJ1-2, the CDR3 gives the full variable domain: DGGITQSPKYLFRKEGQNVTLSCEQNLNHDAMYWYRQDPGQGLRLIYYSQIVNDFQKGDIAEGYSVSREKKESFPLTVTSAQKNPTAFYLCASSFTDASRGYTFGSGTRLTVV.

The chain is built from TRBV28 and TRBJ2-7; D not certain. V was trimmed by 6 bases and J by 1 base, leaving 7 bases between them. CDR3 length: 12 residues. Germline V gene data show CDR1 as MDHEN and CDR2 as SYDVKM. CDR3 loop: CASRAGSYEQYF. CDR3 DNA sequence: TGTGCCAGCAGGGCAGGTTCCTACGAGCAGTACTTC. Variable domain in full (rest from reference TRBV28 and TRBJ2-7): DVKVTQSSRYLVKRTGEKVFLECVQDMDHENMFWYRQDPGLGLRLIYFSYDVKMKEKGDIPEGYSVSREKKERFSLILESASTNQTSMYLCASRAGSYEQYFGPGTRLTVT.